The 18 T cell receptor beta chains presented below share a single source sample, sequenced in a study of cytotoxic CD8 clonotypes in ibrutinib-treated CLL. Profiling relied on immunoSEQ multiplex PCR, and the TCRdb table lists in-frame clones only, not all of them. The sample holds roughly 200,000 clones, about 72% seen once. Material: PBMCs, obtained after 24 months of ibrutinib treatment. The receptors come from a human donor with chronic lymphocytic leukemia.

The chain joins TRBV4-3 to TRBJ1-1, with no clear D. V was cut by 0 bases and J by 1 base, with 9 bases left in between. This CDR3 spans 15 amino acids. CDR1 is LGHNA, CDR2 YSLEER, per germline. The chain's CDR3 is CASSQDSRQNTEAFF. The CDR3 coding sequence is TGCGCCAGCAGCCAAGATAGTCGACAGAACACTGAAGCTTTCTTT.

Regarding this clone: The sample has other DNA sequences that encode this CDR3 too. The V and J genes are TRBV7-9 and TRBJ2-1, with 7 nucleotides matching TRBD1. J lost 4 bases, V lost 5 bases, and 2 bases had no gene match. Germline V lookup: CDR1 SEHNR, CDR2 FQNEAQ (reference sequence). The CDR3 covers 13 residues. The chain's CDR3 is CASSPTGYNEQFF. DNA of the CDR3: TGTGCCAGCAGCCCGACAGGGTACAATGAGCAGTTCTTC.

This clone was counted only a few times. This chain joins TRBV7-3 and TRBJ2-2; 13 positions agree with TRBD2. V lost 4 bases to trimming and J lost 3 bases; unmatched junction nucleotides: 2. Per germline, CDR1 SGHTA and CDR2 FQGTGA. This CDR3 has 16 amino acids. CDR3 sequence: CASSWTSGSYTGELFF. In DNA, the CDR3 is TGTGCCAGCAGCTGGACTAGCGGGAGTTACACCGGGGAGCTGTTTTTT.

The chain joins TRBV11-1 to TRBJ1-2; D remains ambiguous. The CDR3 loop spans 14 amino acids. CDR1 is SGHAT and CDR2 is FQDESV in the germline V gene (reference sequence). Trimming removed 5 bases from V and 2 bases from J, with 12 bases in between. The CDR3 coding sequence is TGTGCCAGCAGCCCAAGACACCTGAACTATGGCTACACCTTC. Its protein is CASSPRHLNYGYTF.

J is TRBJ2-7 and V is TRBV7-6, with D perhaps being TRBD1 or TRBD2 (6 bases each). The CDR3 is 12 residues long. V was clipped by 4 bases and J by 7 bases, with 11 bases between them. Germline CDR1 is SGHVS and CDR2 is FNYEAQ. Here the CDR3 DNA reads TGTGCCAGCAGCTGGGGGCGGGGTGAGCAGTACTTC. This translates into CASSWGRGEQYF.

The chain combines TRBV21-1 with TRBJ2-7; the listed D gene, TRBD1, was not tested against the DNA. TRBV21-1 is classified as a pseudogene. This CDR3 is 18 amino acids long. The CDR3 here is CASSKSGCQGQGFHEQYF. CDR3 in DNA: TGTGCCAGCAGCAAATCGGGTTGCCAGGGACAGGGGTTCCACGAGCAGTACTTC.

V usage is TRBV4-3 and J usage is TRBJ2-7; tentatively, D is TRBD2 (5 bases). The germline V and J ends were trimmed by 3 bases and 4 bases, with 10 bases remaining between them. The CDR3 totals 13 residues. CDR1 is LGHNA and CDR2 is YSLEER in the germline V gene. In nucleotides, the CDR3 is TGCGCCAGCAGCCAGACCACGGGATACGAGCAGTACTTC. It translates to CASSQTTGYEQYF.

This chain joins TRBV30 and TRBJ2-4; D not certain. The CDR3 spans 11 residues. V was cut by 0 bases and J by 7 bases, with 4 bases left in between. CDR1 is GTSNPN, CDR2 SVGIG, per germline (reference sequence). DNA of the CDR3: TGTGCCTGGAGTGTAAGGAACATTCAGTACTTC. It codes for CAWSVRNIQYF.

The chain joins TRBV7-9 to TRBJ1-1, with a possible D match to TRBD1 (5 bases). In germline, CDR1 is SEHNR, CDR2 FQNEAQ (reference sequence). Trimming pared 5 bases from V and 0 bases from J, leaving 10 bases between. The CDR3 is 14 amino acids. CDR3 DNA: TGTGCCAGCAGCCCGGGACTGATGAACACTGAAGCTTTCTTT. Translated: CASSPGLMNTEAFF.

The chain employs TRBV7-8 and TRBJ1-5; D is perhaps TRBD1 (5 bases). CDR3 length equals 16 residues. Germline values: CDR1 SGHVS, CDR2 FQNEAQ. Trimming took 5 bases from V and 11 from J, leaving 25 bases between them. CDR3 DNA: TGTGCCAGCAGCCCCAGGCGGGGTCAGGGTCGATCAGCCCAGCATTTT. Translated, it gives CASSPRRGQGRSAQHF.

As regards this clone: At the DNA level, this CDR3 is encoded by other sequences in the same sample as well. The gene calls are TRBV6-5 and TRBJ1-5; TRBD1 aligns across 8 bases. Per germline, CDR1 MNHEY and CDR2 SVGAGI. The CDR3 runs 13 residues. J gave up 6 bases and V 5 bases, and 3 bases lay outside the gene matches. CDR3 bases: TGTGCCAGCAGTACAGGGGGAGGTCAGCCCCAGCATTTT. This encodes CASSTGGGQPQHF.

This chain links TRBV5-4 with TRBJ2-2; D call uncertain. The germline V and J ends were trimmed by 2 bases and 7 bases, with 18 bases remaining between them. CDR1 and CDR2 (germline): SGHNT, YYREEE (reference sequence). The CDR3 runs 16 residues. CDR3: CASSFSAHSTFGELFF. The CDR3 DNA sequence: TGTGCCAGCAGCTTCTCTGCACATTCGACCTTCGGGGAGCTGTTTTTT. The variable domain in full, completed from reference TRBV5-4 and TRBJ2-2, reads ETGVTQSPTHLIKTRGQQVTLRCSSQSGHNTVSWYQQALGQGPQFIFQYYREEENGRGNFPPRFSGLQFPNYSSELNVNALELDDSALYLCASSFSAHSTFGELFFGEGSRLTVL.

Worth noting for this clone: Other DNA sequences in this specimen translate into the identical CDR3. The J gene is TRBJ1-1, the V gene TRBV7-3; maybe TRBD1 (5 bases). The CDR3 consists of 13 residues. The germline CDR1 and CDR2 sequences are SGHTA and FQGTGA. V gave up 5 bases and J gave up 2 bases, with 9 bases separating them. CDR3 DNA sequence: TGTGCCAGCAGCCTCGACAGAAACACTGAAGCTTTCTTT. The encoded protein is CASSLDRNTEAFF.

This chain connects TRBV27 to TRBJ2-7; D gene ambiguous. This CDR3 spans 13 amino acids. Germline assignment: CDR1 MNHEY and CDR2 SMNVEV (reference sequence). Trimming took 0 bases from V and 12 from J, leaving 15 bases between them. CDR3 sequence (DNA): TGTGCCAGCAGTTTATCCGGAGACCTTGTATCGTACTTC. It yields the protein CASSLSGDLVSYF.

The chain couples TRBV28 to TRBJ1-4; D perhaps matches TRBD1 (5 bases). The CDR3 has 14 amino acids. V lost 7 bases and J 5 bases, leaving 14 bases between the germline ends. Germline V lookup: CDR1 MDHEN, CDR2 SYDVKM. The CDR3 DNA reads as TGTGCCAGCACTTCGGGACTGCCCAATGAAAAACTGTTTTTT. Residues: CASTSGLPNEKLFF.

The rearrangement uses TRBV19 and TRBJ1-2, with 9 bases fitting TRBD1. Germline lookup yields CDR1 LNHDA and CDR2 SQIVND (reference sequence). This CDR3 contains 12 residues. V gave up 9 bases and J gave up 3 bases; unmatched junction bases: 2. The CDR3 coding sequence is TGTGCCAGCAGGGACAGGGACTATGGCTACACCTTC. It codes for CASRDRDYGYTF.

The chain recombines TRBV11-2 with TRBJ2-7, with TRBD1 matching over 8 bases. This CDR3 is built from 17 residues. Germline values: CDR1 SGHAT, CDR2 FQNNGV. J gave up 3 bases and V 4 bases, and 14 bases lay outside the gene matches. The CDR3 nucleotides are TGTGCCAGCAGCTCCCTCCCACCGGGACAGGTCGTCTACGAGCAGTACTTC. It yields the protein CASSSLPPGQVVYEQYF.

This clone was picked up a small number of times. J is TRBJ2-1 and V is TRBV30; weak D call: TRBD2 (5 bases). The V gene lost 0 bases and the J gene lost 7 bases, with 13 bases spanning the gap. CDR1 and CDR2 from the germline V gene are GTSNPN and SVGIG (reference sequence). This CDR3 region has 14 residues. In DNA form, the CDR3 reads TGTGCCTGGAGTGTGACGGGTTCGGGGAATGAGCAGTTCTTC. This gives the protein CAWSVTGSGNEQFF.